This T cell receptor (beta chain) emerged from a study of a mutant IDH1 vaccine in newly diagnosed glioma. The overall study: Eight vaccinations went to patients in weeks 1, 3, 5, 7, 11, 15, 19, 23. Vaccines began 4-6 weeks after radiotherapy alone, or with temozolomide cycles. Before enrollment, the patients had been treated with radiotherapy alone, temozolomide alone, or both together. Most of them had received both.

The CDR3 length is 16 residues. J gave up 3 bases and V 4 bases, and 9 bases lay outside the gene matches. Germline lookup yields CDR1 MGHRA and CDR2 YSYEKL. In the case of this clone: What it recognizes is unknown.

Notes on the study in general: Pseudoprogression apparently lacked any relation to changes in top peripheral T cell clonotypes.

The time point here: week 11, during vaccination. Every vaccine dose comprised 300 ug of mutant IDH1 20-mer peptide plus topical imiquimod. The protocol was immunoSEQ multiplex PCR, while the TCRdb copy is restricted to in-frame clones and leaves out a portion. The sample includes about 110,000 clones, about nine tenths seen only once; the top ten take 0.5% to 0.65%. The sequencing here drew on PBMCs, taken from a glioma patient whose treatment included an IDH1 peptide vaccine. This TCR was sampled from a woman aged 45-65 years with glioma. This rearrangement joins TRBV4-1 to TRBJ2-3; 8 nucleotides line up with TRBD1. The CDR3 nucleotides read TGCGCCAGCAGCCGCCCGCGGGACAGGCAGACAGATACGCAGTATTTT. It codes for CASSRPRDRQTDTQYF.